The 30 T cell receptor beta chains in this list originate from one sample, sequenced in a study of T cells after yellow fever vaccination. TCRdb re-derived calls from the 5' RACE reads in MiXCR, one entry per CDR3 protein. Of about 330,000 distinct CDR3 sequences listed, 4.1% are singletons. The starting material was PBMCs, obtained 5 days after the yellow fever booster vaccination. The receptors here all came from a man in his late teens or twenties who received the YFV17D yellow fever vaccine.

This clonotype appeared a few times. In DNA, the CDR3 is TGTGCCAGCACTCGCCCCGGGGAGCTGTTTTTT. Translating it yields CASTRPGELFF. The rearrangement links TRBV28 to TRBJ2-2; D gene ambiguous. CDR1 is MDHEN, CDR2 SYDVKM, per germline. Between the trimmed V and J ends, which lost 7 bases and 6 bases, there was a span of 6 bases. The CDR3 totals 11 residues.

This clonotype was observed a handful of times. CDR3 sequence reads: CASKARKNSPLHF. The CDR3 DNA sequence: TGTGCCAGCAAGGCCAGAAAAAATTCACCCCTCCACTTT. The V gene is TRBV6-5, the J gene TRBJ1-6; D uncertain. Trimming removed 7 bases from V and 7 bases from J, with 11 bases in between. The germline CDR1 and CDR2 sequences are MNHEY and SVGAGI. CDR3 length: 13 amino acids.

This clonotype appeared a few times. The chain links TRBV5-1 to TRBJ1-2; D is uncertain. The CDR3 is 13 amino acids. Per the germline V gene, CDR1 is SGHRS and CDR2 is YFSETQ. V lost 4 bases and J 8 bases, leaving 15 bases between the germline ends. The CDR3 loop is CASSPSPDTGYTF. CDR3 nucleotides: TGCGCCAGCAGCCCTTCCCCTGACACAGGCTACACCTTC. Full variable domain (outside the CDR3, taken from reference TRBV5-1 and TRBJ1-2): KAGVTQTPRYLIKTRGQQVTLSCSPISGHRSVSWYQQTPGQGLQFLFEYFSETQRNKGNFPGRFSGRQFSNSRSEMNVSTLELGDSALYLCASSPSPDTGYTFGSGTRLTVV.

This clonotype has just a few counts. This chain connects TRBV28 to TRBJ2-7, with TRBD1 matching over 9 bases. The V gene end was trimmed by 5 bases and the J gene end by 6 bases; junction bases not matched to a gene: 8. CDR3 length: 14 amino acids. Germline-derived CDR1 and CDR2 are MDHEN and SYDVKM. The CDR3 protein is CASSTPGQGVEQYV. DNA for the CDR3: TGTGCCAGCAGTACCCCGGGACAGGGAGTCGAGCAGTACGTC.

The chain uses TRBV7-9 and TRBJ1-5; no clear D. V was cut by 4 bases and J by 5 bases, with 9 bases left in between. Germline-derived CDR1 and CDR2 are SEHNR and FQNEAQ (reference sequence). The CDR3 sequence is 13 residues long. The CDR3 DNA is TGTGCCAGCAGCTCCACACGGCATCAGCCCCAGCATTTT. The encoded protein is CASSSTRHQPQHF.

There are a few counts of this clonotype. The rearrangement links TRBV18 to TRBJ2-7; 9 positions agree with TRBD1. In germline, CDR1 is KGHSH, CDR2 LQKENI. Trimming at V came to 3 bases and at J to 5 bases, leaving 5 bases not matched to a gene. The CDR3 is 14 residues long. The CDR3 bases are TGTGCCAGCTCACCCGGGACAGGGATCAACGAGCAGTACTTC. This translates into CASSPGTGINEQYF.

This clonotype has a handful of counts. The chain carries TRBV3-1 and TRBJ1-6; D is unresolved. The CDR3 totals 16 residues. The germline V and J ends were trimmed by 0 bases and 10 bases, with 16 bases remaining between them. CDR1 and CDR2 from the germline V gene are LGHDT and YNNKEL (reference sequence). In DNA, the CDR3 is TGTGCCAGCAGCCAAGATCGGGCCCCTGTAGGATCACCCCTCCACTTT. Amino acid sequence: CASSQDRAPVGSPLHF.

CDR3 bases: TGCAGCGTTGAAAGACAGATGTTGAACACTGAAGCTTTCTTT. As protein: CSVERQMLNTEAFF. V usage is TRBV29-1 and J usage is TRBJ1-1, with D maybe TRBD1 (5 bases). The germline gives CDR1 SQVTM, CDR2 ANQGSEA. The length of the CDR3 is 14 residues. V was trimmed by 2 bases and J by 0 bases, leaving 10 bases between them.

The chain recombines TRBV5-1 with TRBJ2-1, with D possibly TRBD1 on 6 matching bases. The CDR3 loop spans 11 amino acids. V lost 7 bases and J lost 9, with 11 bases in between. Germline lookup yields CDR1 SGHRS and CDR2 YFSETQ. CDR3 region: CASAGQSEQFF. Here the CDR3 DNA reads TGCGCCAGCGCCGGACAGAGTGAGCAGTTCTTC.

This clonotype was counted at least ten times. The V gene is TRBV29-1, the J gene TRBJ2-4, with 10 bases aligning to TRBD2. The CDR3 extends over 17 amino acids. V shed 4 bases, J shed 2 bases, and the junction held 11 bases outside the gene matches. The germline gives CDR1 SQVTM, CDR2 ANQGSEA. Here the CDR3 DNA reads TGCAGCGTTGTGAATGAGGGTAGCGGGGGGACCAAAAACATTCAGTACTTC. Translating gives CSVVNEGSGGTKNIQYF. The full variable domain, with the rest looked up from reference TRBV29-1 and TRBJ2-4, is SAVISQKPSRDICQRGTSLTIQCQVDSQVTMMFWYRQQPGQSLTLIATANQGSEATYESGFVIDKFPISRPNLTFSTLTVSNMSPEDSSIYLCSVVNEGSGGTKNIQYFGAGTRLSVL.

This clonotype has a count of ten or more. The rearrangement joins TRBV4-1 to TRBJ2-5; D tentatively reads TRBD1 or TRBD2 (5 bases each). The V end lost 0 bases, the J end lost 4 bases, and 12 bases lay between the germline ends. Germline V gene sequence: CDR1 MGHRA, CDR2 YSYEKL. The CDR3 runs to 15 residues. CDR3 coding DNA: TGCGCCAGCAGCCAAGATCCAGGGACCGGAGAGACCCAGTACTTC. It yields the protein CASSQDPGTGETQYF.

This chain links TRBV3-1 with TRBJ2-2; TRBD2 matches at 9 bases. Per the germline V gene, CDR1 is LGHDT and CDR2 is YNNKEL (reference sequence). V dropped 2 bases and J dropped 1; count of bases not matched to a gene: 14. The CDR3 runs to 20 residues. CDR3 DNA: TGTGCCAGCAGCCAAATCCCCAGCGGGGGGCATACACTGAACACCGGGGAGCTGTTTTTT. This gives the protein CASSQIPSGGHTLNTGELFF.

This clonotype has a count of ten or more. The genes are TRBV7-3 and TRBJ1-1; D perhaps matches TRBD1 (5 bases). The CDR3 runs 14 residues. V lost 2 bases and J lost 0, with 7 bases in between. Germline CDR1 is SGHTA and CDR2 is FQGTGA. This CDR3 reads CASSLQGLNTEAFF. The CDR3 DNA sequence: TGTGCCAGCAGCTTACAGGGCCTGAACACTGAAGCTTTCTTT. Full variable domain (outside the CDR3, taken from reference TRBV7-3 and TRBJ1-1): GAGVSQTPSNKVTEKGKYVELRCDPISGHTALYWYRQSLGQGPEFLIYFQGTGAADDSGLPNDRFFAVRPEGSVSTLKIQRTERGDSAVYLCASSLQGLNTEAFFGQGTRLTVV.

This clonotype was counted between two and nine times. V is TRBV18 and J is TRBJ2-5, with no clear D. Germline assignment: CDR1 KGHSH and CDR2 LQKENI. The CDR3 has 14 residues. V was shortened by 3 bases and J by 5 bases, with 13 bases between the two germline ends. The CDR3: CASSPRARTETQYF. CDR3 DNA sequence: TGTGCCAGCTCACCGAGAGCAAGGACGGAGACCCAGTACTTC.

This clonotype was observed at least ten times. This rearrangement joins TRBV3-1 to TRBJ1-3, with D uncertain. The CDR3 contains 13 residues. CDR1 and CDR2 (germline): LGHDT, YNNKEL (reference sequence). Trimming stripped 4 bases from V and 4 bases from J, with 8 bases between. CDR3 coding DNA: TGTGCCAGCAGCCCCTCCAGGGGAAACACCATATATTTT. This sequence encodes CASSPSRGNTIYF.

The chain uses TRBV7-9 and TRBJ2-3, with TRBD2 matching over 8 bases. Germline CDR1 and CDR2: SEHNR and FQNEAQ (reference sequence). Losses at the gene ends were 3 bases for V and 4 bases for J; bases not matched to a gene: 6. The CDR3 covers 15 residues. The CDR3, as DNA: TGTGCCAGCAGCTTGGCTAGCGGGTCTTCAGATACGCAGTATTTT. This encodes CASSLASGSSDTQYF. Drawing the rest from reference TRBV7-9 and TRBJ2-3, the complete variable domain is DTGVSQNPRHKITKRGQNVTFRCDPISEHNRLYWYRQTLGQGPEFLTYFQNEAQLEKSRLLSDRFSAERPKGSFSTLEIQRTEQGDSAMYLCASSLASGSSDTQYFGPGTRLTVL.

This clonotype occurred a few times. Given a much more abundant clone one base away, this may be a read error. This chain connects TRBV7-2 to TRBJ2-3, with D uncertain. Germline CDR1 reads SGHTA; CDR2 reads FQGNSA. The CDR3 totals 13 residues. CDR3 in amino acids: CASSLGFTVTQYF. CDR3 DNA sequence: TGTGCCAGCAGCTTGGGCTTCACAGTTACGCAGTATTTT.

The chain joins TRBV7-9 to TRBJ2-7, with 13 bases aligning to TRBD2. J gave up 2 bases and V 5 bases, and 15 bases lay outside the gene matches. Germline V gene sequence: CDR1 SEHNR, CDR2 FQNEAQ (reference sequence). This CDR3 comprises 19 residues. The CDR3 protein is CASSVEPGLAGHSPYEQYV. The CDR3, as DNA: TGTGCCAGCAGCGTGGAGCCGGGACTAGCGGGACACTCTCCCTACGAGCAGTACGTC.

This clonotype occurred many times. This chain uses TRBV5-1 with TRBJ2-5; D possibly corresponds to TRBD1 (5 bases). Trimming shortened V by 0 bases and J by 5 bases, and 14 bases separated the two germline ends. The CDR3 is made up of 15 amino acids. Germline V gene sequence: CDR1 SGHRS, CDR2 YFSETQ. As DNA, the CDR3 is TGCGCCAGCAGCTTGGCCGACAGCCAAGGGGAGACCCAGTACTTC. Its protein product is CASSLADSQGETQYF.

This clonotype was seen a handful of times. The rearrangement uses TRBV4-1 and TRBJ1-2; tentative D call: TRBD1 (6 bases). Looked up from germline, CDR1 is MGHRA and CDR2 is YSYEKL. CDR3 length: 15 residues. V was clipped by 0 bases and J by 3 bases, with 11 bases between them. CDR3 residues: CASSQDSEGDYGYTF. The CDR3 bases are TGCGCCAGCAGCCAAGATAGCGAGGGGGACTATGGCTACACCTTC.

This clonotype was observed a few times. The chain joins TRBV5-1 to TRBJ1-6; 9 positions agree with TRBD1. Germline lookup yields CDR1 SGHRS and CDR2 YFSETQ. J gave up 7 bases and V 4 bases, and 6 bases lay outside the gene matches. There are 15 residues in the CDR3. The CDR3 loop is CASSPRGTGNSPLHF. The CDR3 nucleotides are TGCGCCAGCAGCCCGCGGGGGACAGGGAATTCACCCCTCCACTTT.

The J gene is TRBJ2-7, the V gene TRBV6-6, with D perhaps matching TRBD1 (5 bases). The length of the CDR3 is 16 residues. The germline gives CDR1 MNHNY, CDR2 SVGAGI (reference sequence). V was trimmed by 2 bases and J by 5 bases, leaving 19 bases between them. The CDR3 coding sequence is TGTGCCAGCAGTTACCCCCAGGGCAGACCCCGGGACGAGCAGTACTTC. This codes for CASSYPQGRPRDEQYF.

The chain links TRBV4-3 to TRBJ2-7; TRBD2 aligns across 11 bases. This CDR3 has 15 amino acids. V lost 4 bases and J lost 2; bases outside the gene matches: 4. CDR1 is LGHNA, CDR2 YSLEER, per germline. The CDR3: CASSRVAGGAYEQYF. The CDR3 coding sequence is TGCGCCAGCAGCCGAGTAGCGGGGGGGGCCTACGAGCAGTACTTC.

This clonotype was counted ten times or more. The V gene is TRBV6-5, the J gene TRBJ2-7; the match to TRBD2 covers 7 bases. CDR3 length equals 13 residues. Germline CDR1 is MNHEY and CDR2 is SVGAGI. V trimming: 0 bases; J trimming: 4 bases; junction bases outside the gene matches: 0. In DNA, the CDR3 is TGTGCCAGCAGTTACTCGCGGGGGTACGAGCAGTACGTC. The encoded protein is CASSYSRGYEQYV.

The chain uses TRBV5-1 and TRBJ1-2; possibly TRBD1 for D (6 bases). Trimming took 0 bases from V and 8 from J, leaving 11 bases between them. This CDR3 is built from 13 residues. From germline, CDR1 is SGHRS and CDR2 YFSETQ. Here the CDR3 DNA reads TGCGCCAGCAGCTTGGATAGCCAGGGGGGCTACACCTTC. It encodes CASSLDSQGGYTF.

The chain carries TRBV7-2 and TRBJ2-5; D is undetermined. Per the germline V gene, CDR1 is SGHTA and CDR2 is FQGNSA. V was cut by 3 bases and J by 4 bases, with 18 bases left in between. CDR3 length: 16 residues. CDR3 nucleotide sequence: TGTGCCAGCAGCTTTAATATGGTCCGGGTAAGAGAGACCCAGTACTTC. As protein: CASSFNMVRVRETQYF.

This clonotype occurred a few times. The chain combines TRBV20-1 with TRBJ1-2, with TRBD1 identical over 8 bases. CDR3 length equals 14 residues. CDR1 is DFQATT, CDR2 SNEGSKA, per germline (reference sequence). V lost 5 bases, J lost 4 bases, and 9 bases stayed unmatched. The CDR3 nucleotides read TGCAGTGCTCCGAGGGGGACAGGACTCTATGGCTACACCTTC. This translates into CSAPRGTGLYGYTF.

The genes are TRBV7-2 and TRBJ1-1; no definite D call. The CDR3 length is 13 residues. Per germline, CDR1 SGHTA and CDR2 FQGNSA. Trimming stripped 3 bases from V and 4 bases from J, with 9 bases between. The DNA for the CDR3 is TGTGCCAGCAGCTTCGAAGCTGGCACTGAAGCTTTCTTT. It specifies CASSFEAGTEAFF.

The sample holds many counts of this clonotype. The rearrangement joins TRBV11-1 to TRBJ2-7; D might be TRBD1 (5 bases). CDR1 is SGHAT and CDR2 is FQDESV in the germline V gene (reference sequence). The length of the CDR3 is 14 residues. The V end lost 1 base, the J end lost 2 bases, and 9 bases lay between the germline ends. The CDR3 bases are TGTGCCAGCAGCTTAGAAGTAGGGGCCTACGAGCAGTACTTC. Its protein product is CASSLEVGAYEQYF.

This clonotype came up many times. The V and J genes are TRBV28 and TRBJ2-3, with 14 bases aligning to TRBD2. With V trimmed by 5 bases and J by 6 bases, 10 bases remained unmatched. The CDR3 totals 17 residues. CDR1 and CDR2 from the germline V gene are MDHEN and SYDVKM. Here the CDR3 reads CASSSGLAGGFKDTQYF. DNA for the CDR3: TGTGCCAGCAGTAGCGGACTAGCGGGGGGTTTCAAGGATACGCAGTATTTT.